The entry below describes one T cell receptor (beta chain). This sample is part of a study of graft-versus-host responses after intestinal transplantation. Germline V gives CDR1 SGHRS, CDR2 YFSETQ. V lost 4 bases to trimming and J lost 6 bases, with 23 bases between them. This CDR3 contains 16 residues. Clones were read by immunoSEQ multiplex PCR, and TCRdb kept only the in-frame ones, dropping some. The sample includes some 39,000 clones, just over 90% seen only once; the top ten take around 3.6%. This receptor was taken from a human patient who received an intestinal transplant, so some T cells may come from the graft donor. The sample consisted of PBMCs, taken approximately 740 days after intestinal transplantation. The chain joins TRBV5-1 to TRBJ2-7, with a possible D match to TRBD1 (6 bases). The DNA for the CDR3 is TGCGCCAGCAGCCTATCTACAGGGTGGGACCGGCTCGAGCAGTACTTC. Translated: CASSLSTGWDRLEQYF.